This TCR beta chain was identified in a study of untreated major depressive disorder. General study results and limits: Compared with controls, depressed patients showed more TRBV05-01 (Vbeta 5.1) usage in CD4+ T cells. Sequencing comparisons covered only three preselected Vbeta families.

In the case of this clone: Antigen: not known.

Germline-derived CDR1 and CDR2 are MNHEY and SMNVEV (reference sequence). Trimming took 4 bases from V and 9 from J, leaving 9 bases between them. CDR3 length: 12 residues. No major medical conditions, Axis I/II comorbidities, regular medication, or illicit drugs. Sequencing was performed with immunoSEQ multiplex PCR; in TCRdb, only in-frame clones are kept and a portion is missing. The repertoire holds more than 10,000 clones, with 75% to 95% as singletons. This chain links TRBV27 with TRBJ2-2; D not resolved. The receptor comes from a young woman with major depressive disorder. Sequenced material: CD4+ T cells from PBMCs. Here the CDR3 reads CASSSLYRELFF. In nucleotides, the CDR3 is TGTGCCAGCAGTTCCCTCTACCGGGAGCTGTTTTTT.